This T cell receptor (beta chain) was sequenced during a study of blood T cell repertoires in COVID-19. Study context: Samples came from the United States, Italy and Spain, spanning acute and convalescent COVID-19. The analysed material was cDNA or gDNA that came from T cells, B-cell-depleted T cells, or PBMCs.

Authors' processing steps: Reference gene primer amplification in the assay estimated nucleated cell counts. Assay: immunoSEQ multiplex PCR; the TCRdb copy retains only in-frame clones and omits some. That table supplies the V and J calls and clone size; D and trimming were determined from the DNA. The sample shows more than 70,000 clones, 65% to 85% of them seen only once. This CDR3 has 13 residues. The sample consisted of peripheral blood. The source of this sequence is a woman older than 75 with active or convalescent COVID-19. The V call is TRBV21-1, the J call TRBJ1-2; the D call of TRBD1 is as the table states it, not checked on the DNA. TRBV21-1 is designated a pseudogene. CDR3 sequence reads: CASSVDSTYGYTF. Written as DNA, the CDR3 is TGTGCCAGCAGCGTCGACAGTACGTATGGCTACACCTTC.